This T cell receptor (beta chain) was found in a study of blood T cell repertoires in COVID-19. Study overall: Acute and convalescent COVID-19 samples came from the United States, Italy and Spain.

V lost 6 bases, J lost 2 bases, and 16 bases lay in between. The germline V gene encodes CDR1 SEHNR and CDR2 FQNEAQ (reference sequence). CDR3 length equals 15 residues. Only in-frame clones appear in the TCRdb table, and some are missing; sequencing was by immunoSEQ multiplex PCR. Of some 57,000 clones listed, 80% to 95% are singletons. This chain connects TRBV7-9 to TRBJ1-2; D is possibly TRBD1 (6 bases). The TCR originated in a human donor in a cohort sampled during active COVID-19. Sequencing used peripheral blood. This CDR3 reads CASRTTGQFNYGYTF. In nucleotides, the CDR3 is TGTGCCAGCAGAACTACCGGACAGTTCAACTATGGCTACACCTTC.